One and the same sample provided the 25 T cell receptor beta chains below, sequenced in a study of early stage breast cancer tumors (dated by TCRdb to about 2017). The method was the immunoSEQ multiplex PCR assay. TCRdb re-hosts the immuneACCESS table, in-frame sequences only. Its copies lack some clones; in the studies checked, an unresolved V gene accounts for under half of them, and the cause for the rest is not known. The sample records tens of thousands of clones, roughly 73% of which are singletons. The biggest ten clones account for just under 3.5% of the sample. The material sequenced was blood. Every receptor here comes from a person aged 40-50 years with breast cancer.

V usage is TRBV15 and J usage is TRBJ2-1; the match to TRBD2 covers 11 bases. Germline V gene lookup returns CDR1 LNHNV and CDR2 YYDKDF (reference sequence). The trim removed 0 bases at V and 4 bases at J, leaving 11 bases unmatched. CDR3 length equals 19 residues. The CDR3 loop reads CATSREGISSGRGYNEQFF. The DNA for the CDR3 is TGTGCCACCAGCAGAGAAGGGATTAGTAGCGGGAGGGGATACAATGAGCAGTTCTTC.

This rearrangement joins TRBV2 to TRBJ1-5; 9 bases are shared with TRBD1. After removal of 7 bases from V and 4 bases from J, the junction contained 8 bases not matched to a gene. Germline assignment: CDR1 SNHLY and CDR2 FYNNEI. This CDR3 comprises 15 residues. The CDR3 region is CASKGRTGANQPQHF. For the CDR3, the DNA is TGTGCCAGCAAGGGGAGGACAGGGGCAAATCAGCCCCAGCATTTT.

The chain combines TRBV2 with TRBJ2-5, with 10 bases aligning to TRBD2. V lost 3 bases to trimming and J lost 2 bases; unmatched junction nucleotides: 9. The CDR3 totals 17 residues. CDR1 SNHLY and CDR2 FYNNEI come from the germline V gene. DNA of the CDR3: TGTGCCAGCAGTGAGTATAGTACTAGCGGGATACAAGAGACCCAGTACTTC. Translated, it gives CASSEYSTSGIQETQYF.

The chain combines TRBV6-5 with TRBJ2-2; no definite D call. Germline assignment: CDR1 MNHEY and CDR2 SVGAGI. CDR3 length: 13 residues. V was pared by 7 bases and J by 0 bases, with 6 bases between. The CDR3 sequence: CASNTPNTGELFF. The CDR3 nucleotides read TGTGCCAGCAATACACCGAACACCGGGGAGCTGTTTTTT.

The V and J genes are TRBV6-1 and TRBJ1-4; a weak D match, TRBD1 (5 bases). Germline V gene lookup returns CDR1 MNHNS and CDR2 SASEGT. This CDR3 region has 15 residues. Trimming removed 7 bases at V and 5 bases at J, with 17 bases between. This chain's CDR3 is CASNPGGFVNEKLFF. CDR3 DNA sequence: TGTGCCAGCAATCCCGGGGGTTTTGTAAATGAAAAACTGTTTTTT.

The CDR3: CAWSIGDSSPLHF. CDR3 bases: TGTGCCTGGAGTATAGGGGATAGTTCACCCCTCCACTTT. V gene TRBV30 combines with J gene TRBJ1-6; a possible D gene is TRBD1 (5 bases). V dropped 2 bases and J dropped 9 bases, with 11 bases sitting between them. Germline CDR1 and CDR2: GTSNPN and SVGIG (reference sequence). The CDR3 runs to 13 residues. The full variable domain, with the rest looked up from reference TRBV30 and TRBJ1-6, is SQTIHQWPATLVQPVGSPLSLECTVEGTSNPNLYWYRQAAGRGLQLLFYSVGIGQISSEVPQNLSASRPQDRQFILSSKKLLLSDSGFYLCAWSIGDSSPLHFGNGTRLTVT.

CDR3: CASSLGWGTDTQYF. As DNA, the CDR3 is TGTGCCAGCAGCTTAGGTTGGGGTACAGATACGCAGTATTTT. The chain links TRBV11-3 to TRBJ2-3; D gene uncertain. This CDR3 spans 14 amino acids. The germline CDR1 and CDR2 sequences are SGHNT and YENEEA. With 1 base removed from V and 3 bases from J, the gap between germline ends came to 8 bases. The whole variable domain, remainder taken from reference TRBV11-3 and TRBJ2-3, is EAGVVQSPRYKIIEKKQPVAFWCNPISGHNTLYWYLQNLGQGPELLIRYENEEAVDDSQLPKDRFSAERLKGVDSTLKIQPAELGDSAVYLCASSLGWGTDTQYFGPGTRLTVL.

This chain links TRBV7-3 with TRBJ2-2, with 14 bases fitting TRBD2. V trimming: 1 base; J trimming: 3 bases; junction bases outside the gene matches: 4. This CDR3 is built from 18 residues. Germline V gives CDR1 SGHTA, CDR2 FQGTGA. CDR3 in amino acids: CASSLSGLAGGYTGELFF. DNA for the CDR3: TGTGCCAGCAGCTTAAGCGGACTAGCGGGAGGCTACACCGGGGAGCTGTTTTTT.

The chain is built from TRBV18 and TRBJ2-1, with D uncertain. Germline CDR1 is KGHSH and CDR2 is LQKENI. V lost 5 bases and J lost 5, with 4 bases in between. The CDR3 spans 11 residues. CDR3 in amino acids: CASSDDNEQFF. The CDR3 nucleotides read TGTGCCAGCTCAGATGACAATGAGCAGTTCTTC.

The chain has TRBV28 and TRBJ1-2, with D perhaps TRBD1 (6 bases). The ends were cut back, 5 bases at V and 2 bases at J, with 15 bases in the middle. Per the germline V gene, CDR1 is MDHEN and CDR2 is SYDVKM. There are 15 residues in the CDR3. The CDR3 DNA follows: TGTGCCAGCAGTCTTGCATACACAGGGAACTATGGCTACACCTTC. Amino acid sequence: CASSLAYTGNYGYTF.

The rearrangement uses TRBV6-1 and TRBJ1-1; D ambiguous. CDR1 is MNHNS and CDR2 is SASEGT in the germline V gene. CDR3 length equals 11 residues. The DNA for the CDR3 is TGTGGGATACGTAGGAACACTGAAGCTTTCTTT. This codes for CGIRRNTEAFF.

The J gene is TRBJ1-3, the V gene TRBV6-5, with 7 bases fitting TRBD1. The CDR3 is made up of 15 amino acids. V lost 9 bases and J lost 4; bases outside the gene matches: 12. Looked up from germline, CDR1 is MNHEY and CDR2 is SVGAGI. The CDR3 protein is CARPLTGAKGNTIYF. The CDR3 region has the DNA TGTGCCAGACCCCTCACAGGGGCCAAAGGAAACACCATATATTTT.

The chain is built from TRBV5-4 and TRBJ2-7, with 7 bases that match TRBD1. Germline V gene sequence: CDR1 SGHNT, CDR2 YYREEE (reference sequence). V was pared by 6 bases and J by 2 bases, with 8 bases of the junction left unmatched. The CDR3 contains 14 residues. CDR3 DNA: TGTGCCAGCAACCTGACAGGACAGGCCTACGAGCAGTACTTC. It codes for CASNLTGQAYEQYF.

The CDR3 loop reads CAIRNRDRVNYGYTF. CDR3 in DNA: TGTGCCATCAGGAACCGGGACAGGGTTAACTATGGCTACACCTTC. The chain links TRBV10-3 to TRBJ1-2; the match to TRBD1 covers 9 bases. CDR3 length: 15 residues. Trimming removed 6 bases from V and 1 base from J; junction bases left unmatched: 6. Germline V CDR1 and CDR2: ENHRY, SYGVKD.

CDR3 residues: CASSLGGHTQYF. The DNA for the CDR3 is TGTGCCAGCAGCTTAGGCGGGCATACGCAGTATTTT. The chain carries TRBV7-8 and TRBJ2-3; possible D gene TRBD2, 5 bases. The CDR3 is 12 residues long. V was trimmed by 1 base and J by 7 bases, leaving 6 bases between them. The germline V gene has CDR1 SGHVS and CDR2 FQNEAQ.

The rearrangement joins TRBV7-9 to TRBJ2-5; D possibly matches TRBD1 or TRBD2 (6 bases each). The V gene's germline CDR1 is SEHNR and CDR2 FQNEAQ (reference sequence). The CDR3 is 17 amino acids. Trimming shortened V by 4 bases and J by 1 base, and 19 bases separated the two germline ends. CDR3 in amino acids: CASSWGSGAPSQETQYF. The CDR3 coding sequence is TGTGCCAGCAGCTGGGGATCGGGGGCCCCCAGCCAAGAGACCCAGTACTTC. Using reference TRBV7-9 and TRBJ2-5 for the parts outside the CDR3, the full variable domain is DTGVSQNPRHKITKRGQNVTFRCDPISEHNRLYWYRQTLGQGPEFLTYFQNEAQLEKSRLLSDRFSAERPKGSFSTLEIQRTEQGDSAMYLCASSWGSGAPSQETQYFGPGTRLLVL.

The chain is built from TRBV6-5 and TRBJ2-7; D is possibly TRBD1 or TRBD2 (5 bases each). CDR1 is MNHEY, CDR2 SVGAGI, per germline. There are 13 residues in the CDR3. Trimming left V 0 bases short and J 4 bases short, with 7 bases between. As DNA, the CDR3 is TGTGCCAGCAGTTACTCGGGGGAATACGAGCAGTACTTC. It yields the protein CASSYSGEYEQYF.

The chain couples TRBV19 to TRBJ2-6; TRBD2 matches 8 bases. The CDR3 consists of 14 residues. Germline V gene data show CDR1 as LNHDA and CDR2 as SQIVND (reference sequence). V trimming: 5 bases; J trimming: 3 bases; junction bases outside the gene matches: 0. The CDR3 loop is CASSRGGGANVLTF. The CDR3 coding sequence is TGTGCCAGTAGTCGGGGGGGTGGGGCCAACGTCCTGACTTTC.

This clone has only a few counts. J is TRBJ1-1 and V is TRBV30; a possible D gene is TRBD1 (6 bases). CDR3 size: 15 residues. Trimming cost V 5 bases and J 0 bases, with 16 bases left between them. Germline-derived CDR1 and CDR2 are GTSNPN and SVGIG (reference sequence). CDR3 DNA sequence: TGTGCCTGGGACCCCGGACAGATCATGAACACTGAAGCTTTCTTT. This codes for CAWDPGQIMNTEAFF.

This clone was seen a single time. The CDR3 sequence: CASSGGDRGNYGYTF. The CDR3, as DNA: TGCGCCAGCAGCGGCGGGGACAGGGGTAACTATGGCTACACCTTC. This chain uses TRBV5-1 with TRBJ1-2; 10 bases align to TRBD1. Losses at the gene ends were 4 bases for V and 1 base for J; bases not matched to a gene: 4. The germline gives CDR1 SGHRS, CDR2 YFSETQ. This CDR3 spans 15 amino acids.

The rearrangement uses TRBV2 and TRBJ2-1; D possibly matches TRBD1 or TRBD2 (5 bases each). The V gene's germline CDR1 is SNHLY and CDR2 FYNNEI. V was cut by 8 bases and J by 7 bases, with 18 bases left in between. The CDR3 covers 14 residues. The CDR3 coding sequence is TGTGCCAGCTTATCCAGGTGGGGGTCAAATGAGCAGTTCTTC. Translated: CASLSRWGSNEQFF.

The V and J genes are TRBV6-6 and TRBJ2-3; D might be TRBD2 (5 bases). V was shortened by 0 bases and J by 4 bases, with 11 bases between the two germline ends. Germline V gives CDR1 MNHNY, CDR2 SVGAGI (reference sequence). CDR3 size: 15 residues. The CDR3 loop is CASSYSGSTADTQYF. CDR3 in DNA: TGTGCCAGCAGTTACTCGGGGAGTACGGCAGATACGCAGTATTTT.

This chain links TRBV2 with TRBJ2-7; 8 nucleotides align to TRBD2. The CDR3 is 13 amino acids. V shed 7 bases and J 7 bases; nucleotides not matched to a gene: 9. Germline V gene lookup returns CDR1 SNHLY and CDR2 FYNNEI. As DNA, the CDR3 is TGTGCCAGCATTGCGCGGGAGGATGGGGAGCAGTACTTC. This translates into CASIAREDGEQYF.

This sequence joins TRBV7-2 and TRBJ2-7, with 7 bases aligning to TRBD2. Germline CDR1 reads SGHTA; CDR2 reads FQGNSA. J lost 0 bases, V lost 6 bases, and 5 bases had no gene match. The CDR3 spans 14 residues. CDR3 amino acids: CASRPSGASYEQYF. The CDR3 DNA follows: TGTGCCAGCAGGCCTAGCGGAGCCTCCTACGAGCAGTACTTC.

CDR3 nucleotides: TGTGCCAGCAGCGTAGGTGAAGGGAGTCCCTACAATGAGCAGTTCTTC. Protein sequence: CASSVGEGSPYNEQFF. The V gene is TRBV9, the J gene TRBJ2-1; possibly TRBD2 for D (5 bases). Looked up from germline, CDR1 is SGDLS and CDR2 is YYNGEE. The length of the CDR3 is 16 residues. V was clipped by 0 bases and J by 2 bases, with 12 bases between them.